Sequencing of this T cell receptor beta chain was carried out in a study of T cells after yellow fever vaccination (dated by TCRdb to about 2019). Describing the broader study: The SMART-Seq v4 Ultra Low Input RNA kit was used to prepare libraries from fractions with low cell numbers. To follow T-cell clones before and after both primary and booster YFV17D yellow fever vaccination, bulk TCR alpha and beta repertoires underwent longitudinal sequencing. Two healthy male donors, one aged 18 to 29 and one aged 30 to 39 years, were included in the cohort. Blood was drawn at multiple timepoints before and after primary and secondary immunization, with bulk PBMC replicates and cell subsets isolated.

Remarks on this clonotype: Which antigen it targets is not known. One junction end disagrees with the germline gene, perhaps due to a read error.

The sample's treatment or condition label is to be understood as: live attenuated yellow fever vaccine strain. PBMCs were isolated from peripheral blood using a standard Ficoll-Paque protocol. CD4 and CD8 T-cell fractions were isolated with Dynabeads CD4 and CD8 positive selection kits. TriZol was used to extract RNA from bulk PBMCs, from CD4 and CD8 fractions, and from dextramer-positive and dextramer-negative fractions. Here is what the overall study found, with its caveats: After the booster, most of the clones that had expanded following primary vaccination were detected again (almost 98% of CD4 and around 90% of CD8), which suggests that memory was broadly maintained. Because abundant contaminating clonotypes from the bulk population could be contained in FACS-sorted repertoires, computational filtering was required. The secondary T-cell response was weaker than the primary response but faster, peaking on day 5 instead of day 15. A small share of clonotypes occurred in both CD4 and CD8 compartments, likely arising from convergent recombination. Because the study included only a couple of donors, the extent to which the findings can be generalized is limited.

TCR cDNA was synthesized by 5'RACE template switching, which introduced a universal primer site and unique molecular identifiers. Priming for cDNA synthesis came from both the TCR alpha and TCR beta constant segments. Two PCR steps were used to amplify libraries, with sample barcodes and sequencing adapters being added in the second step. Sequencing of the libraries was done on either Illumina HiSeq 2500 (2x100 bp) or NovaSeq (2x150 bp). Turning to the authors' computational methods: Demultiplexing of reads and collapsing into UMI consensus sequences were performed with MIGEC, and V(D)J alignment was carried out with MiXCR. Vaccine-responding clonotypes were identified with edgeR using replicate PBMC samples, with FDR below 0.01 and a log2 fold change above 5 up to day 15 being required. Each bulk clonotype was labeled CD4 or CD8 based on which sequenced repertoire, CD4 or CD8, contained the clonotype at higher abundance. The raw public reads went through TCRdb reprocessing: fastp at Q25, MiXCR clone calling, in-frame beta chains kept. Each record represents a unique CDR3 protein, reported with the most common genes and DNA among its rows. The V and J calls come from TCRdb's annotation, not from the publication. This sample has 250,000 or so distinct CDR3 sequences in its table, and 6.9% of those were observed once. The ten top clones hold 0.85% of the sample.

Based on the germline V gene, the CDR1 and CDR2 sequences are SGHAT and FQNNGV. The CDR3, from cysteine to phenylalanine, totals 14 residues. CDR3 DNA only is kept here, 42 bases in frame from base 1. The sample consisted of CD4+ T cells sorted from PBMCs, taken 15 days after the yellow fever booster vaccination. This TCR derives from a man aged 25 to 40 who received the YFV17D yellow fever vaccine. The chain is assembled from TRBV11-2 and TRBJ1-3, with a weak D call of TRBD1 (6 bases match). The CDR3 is CASSLGGAGDTIYF. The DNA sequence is TGTGCCAGCAGCTTAGGGGGGGCTGGAGACACCATATATTTT.